This note documents a single TCR beta chain sequence. Patients' cancers were locally advanced or metastatic urothelial carcinomas. The sample is drawn from a study of PD-L1 blockade in urothelial cancer. V lost 3 bases, J lost 2 bases, and 0 bases stayed unmatched. The CDR3 extends over 13 amino acids. The germline V gene has CDR1 MGHDK and CDR2 SYGVNS. The assay was immunoSEQ multiplex PCR, and TCRdb's table has in-frame clones only and misses some. The sample includes under 100,000 clones, over 80% of them seen just once. This specimen consisted of PBMCs, obtained around atezolizumab (anti-PD-L1) treatment. This chain links TRBV25-1 with TRBJ1-2, with 7 bases that match TRBD1. The TCR comes from a man between 65 and 85 years old with urothelial cancer. The CDR3 is CASSETGNYGYTF. The DNA of the CDR3 is TGTGCCAGCAGTGAGACAGGGAACTATGGCTACACCTTC.